This T cell receptor (beta chain) derives from a study of early T cells in non-severe SARS-CoV-2 infection. One entry per CDR3 protein, called by TCRdb with MiXCR from the 5' RACE reads. The sample includes fewer than 80,000 distinct CDR3 sequences, approximately 12% of them seen just once. This clonotype was detected only a few times. Trimming removed 5 bases at V and 7 bases at J, with 18 bases between. Germline loops: CDR1 SGHTA, CDR2 FQGTGA. CDR3 length: 15 amino acids. This specimen consisted of whole blood, obtained at baseline. The chain joins TRBV7-3 to TRBJ2-1; D might be TRBD1 (5 bases). This sequence originates from an adult who was a healthcare worker with PCR-confirmed SARS-CoV-2 infection or an uninfected control (not recorded which). The donor label of this sample is uncertain. The CDR3 nucleotides are TGTGCCAGCAGCAAAATGGTAGGGGTGAAGAATGAGCAGTTCTTC. It translates to CASSKMVGVKNEQFF.